This record looks at one T cell receptor beta chain sequence and its context. The assay was immunoSEQ multiplex PCR, and TCRdb's table has in-frame clones only and misses some. This sample has about 260,000 clones, with approximately 90% found just once. This sample is drawn from a study of blood T cell repertoires in COVID-19. With 2 bases clipped from V and 7 bases from J, the junction kept 4 bases outside the gene matches. Germline CDR1 is SGHRS and CDR2 is YFSETQ. CDR3 length: 14 residues. The chain recombines TRBV5-1 with TRBJ1-2; TRBD1 matches at 11 bases. Sample: PBMCs or T cells enriched from blood (not recorded which). The clonotype comes from a man over 45 who had been exposed to COVID-19. This CDR3 reads CASSFGQGAVGYTF. CDR3 sequence (DNA): TGCGCCAGCAGCTTTGGACAGGGGGCGGTTGGCTACACCTTC.